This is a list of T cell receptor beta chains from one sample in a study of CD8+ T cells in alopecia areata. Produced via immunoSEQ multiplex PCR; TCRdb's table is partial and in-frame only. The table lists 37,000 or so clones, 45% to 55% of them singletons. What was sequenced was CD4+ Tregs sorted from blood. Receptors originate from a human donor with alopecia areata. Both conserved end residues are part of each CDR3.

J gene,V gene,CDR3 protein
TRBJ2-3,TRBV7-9,CASRTGSGGGTDTQYF
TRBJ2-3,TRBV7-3,CASSFSSTDTQYF
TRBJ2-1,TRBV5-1,CASSFGDRAHNEQFF
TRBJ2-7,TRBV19,CASKTGGGSYEQYF
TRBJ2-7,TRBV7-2,CASSSSGTRMEQYF
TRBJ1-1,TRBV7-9,CASSAQGIEAFF
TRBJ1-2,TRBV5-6,CASARAGPYGYTF
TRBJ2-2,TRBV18,CASSPEIASTGELFF
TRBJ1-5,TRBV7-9,CASSLEGAGNQPQHF
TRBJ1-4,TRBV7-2,CASSLGLVPRATNEKLFF
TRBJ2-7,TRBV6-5,CASSYTPTEGADEQYF
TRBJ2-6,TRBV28,CATSRGGGANVLTF
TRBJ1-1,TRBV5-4,CASSQDRGAGVNTEAFF
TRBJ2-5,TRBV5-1,CASSRDPKAPETQYF
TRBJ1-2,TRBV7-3,CASSPRTAVNYGYTF
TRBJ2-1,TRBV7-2,CASSLNPSGPYNEQFF
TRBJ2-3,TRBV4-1,CASSRGTSGYTDTQYF
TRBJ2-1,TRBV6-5,CASNQGRTHEQFF
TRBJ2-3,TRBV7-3,CASSRGLAGNTDTQYF
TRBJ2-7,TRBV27,CASSLSAPRGRNEQYF
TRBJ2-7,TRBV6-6,CASSPRQGTPEQYF
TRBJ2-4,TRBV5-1,CASSLEARQGTIQYF
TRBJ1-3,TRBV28,CASSFGSTGNTIYF
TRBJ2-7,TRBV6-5,CASSYAGTGEQYF
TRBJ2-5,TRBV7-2,CASSSPAVRETQYF
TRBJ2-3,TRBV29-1,CSVDGTGGGTDTQYF
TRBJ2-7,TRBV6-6,CASSYSAGRGYEQYF
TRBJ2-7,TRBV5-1,CASSRGQGTFSWGEQYF
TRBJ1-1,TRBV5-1,CASSSLDRAGTEAFF
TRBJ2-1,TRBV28,CAIQGLAGTYNEQFF
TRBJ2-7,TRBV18,CASSPPGLAGARSYEQYF
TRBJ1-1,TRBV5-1,CASGRAAGRPEAFF
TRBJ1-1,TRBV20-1,CSASRNTEAFF
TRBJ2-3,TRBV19,CASSITTGGRDTQYF
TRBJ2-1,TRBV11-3,CASSLDWLGLDGYNEQFF
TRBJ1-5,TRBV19,CASSPWTNQPQHF
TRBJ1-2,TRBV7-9,CASSLGTGGSFGYTF
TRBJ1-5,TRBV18,CASSGGTGGVQPQHF
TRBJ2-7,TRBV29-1,CSAGGQGREQYF
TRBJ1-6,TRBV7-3,CASSLKAGYNSPLHF
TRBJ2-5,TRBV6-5,CASSYSRGETQYF
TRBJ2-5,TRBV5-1,CASSRRAGAETQYF
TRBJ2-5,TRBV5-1,CASSPRGQGGETQYF
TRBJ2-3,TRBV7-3,CASSSRLDSDTQYF
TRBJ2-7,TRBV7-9,CASVAGGYEQYF
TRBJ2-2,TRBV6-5,CASSFSGGTGELFF